These 11 T cell receptor beta chains were sequenced from one sample in a study of OX40 agonist ivuxolimab in advanced cancers. Profiled with immunoSEQ multiplex PCR; TCRdb holds only in-frame clones, not every one. The table has roughly 80,000 clones, 86% seen once; the top ten hold 6.9%. Source: CD4+ or CD8+ T cells sorted from blood, taken in a trial of the OX40 agonist ivuxolimab. The receptors originated from an adult with an advanced solid tumor such as melanoma, head and neck, liver or kidney cancer.

This chain uses TRBV7-9 with TRBJ2-7; D unclear. In germline, CDR1 is SEHNR, CDR2 FQNEAQ (reference sequence). This CDR3 is built from 12 residues. The ends were cut back, 3 bases at V and 4 bases at J, with 7 bases in the middle. The CDR3, as DNA: TGTGCCAGCAGCTTCGGCCAGTACGAGCAGTACTTC. Protein: CASSFGQYEQYF.

The chain carries TRBV6-5 and TRBJ2-7, with D possibly being TRBD1 (6 bases). Germline-derived CDR1 and CDR2 are MNHEY and SVGAGI. This CDR3 spans 14 amino acids. V was pared by 5 bases and J by 2 bases, with 13 bases between. CDR3 in amino acids: CASSRAGQTYEQYF. CDR3 nucleotide sequence: TGTGCCAGCAGTAGGGCAGGACAGACCTACGAGCAGTACTTC.

The rearrangement joins TRBV19 to TRBJ2-3, with 10 bases lining up with TRBD2. V was pared by 5 bases and J by 4 bases, with 3 bases of the junction left unmatched. Germline V gene lookup returns CDR1 LNHDA and CDR2 SQIVND (reference sequence). The CDR3 consists of 14 residues. The CDR3 region is CASSLAGAADTQYF. CDR3 bases: TGTGCCAGTAGTCTAGCGGGAGCGGCAGATACGCAGTATTTT.

This clone was counted a single time. The J gene is TRBJ2-7, the V gene TRBV6-1, with a tentative D call TRBD2 (6 bases). This CDR3 spans 13 amino acids. V was shortened by 5 bases and J by 3 bases, with 11 bases between the two germline ends. CDR1 and CDR2 from the germline V gene are MNHNS and SASEGT. The CDR3 DNA reads TGTGCCAGCAGTCAGGGAGGTTTCTACGAGCAGTACTTC. Protein: CASSQGGFYEQYF.

The chain is built from TRBV5-4 and TRBJ2-1; 8 bases map to TRBD1. This CDR3 has 13 amino acids. Germline lookup yields CDR1 SGHNT and CDR2 YYREEE (reference sequence). After removal of 4 bases from V and 9 bases from J, the junction contained 6 bases not matched to a gene. The CDR3 sequence: CASSPDRDLEQFF. CDR3 nucleotides: TGTGCCAGCAGCCCGGACAGGGACCTTGAGCAGTTCTTC.

This clone was counted once. V is TRBV5-4 and J is TRBJ2-1; maybe TRBD1 (6 bases). V lost 5 bases to trimming and J lost 2 bases, with 11 bases between them. CDR1 and CDR2 (germline): SGHNT, YYREEE (reference sequence). This CDR3 is 14 amino acids long. In nucleotides, the CDR3 is TGTGCCAGCAGAGAACAGGGCACCTACAATGAGCAGTTCTTC. It codes for CASREQGTYNEQFF.

The chain uses TRBV27 and TRBJ2-6; the D gene is possibly TRBD1 (6 bases). The CDR3 is 17 amino acids. Germline V lookup: CDR1 MNHEY, CDR2 SMNVEV (reference sequence). The V end lost 5 bases, the J end lost 2 bases, and 16 bases lay between the germline ends. CDR3 DNA sequence: TGTGCCAGCAGTCTCTCCCCCTACAGGGCTGGGGCCAACGTCCTGACTTTC. This encodes CASSLSPYRAGANVLTF.

Comment on this clone: Other DNA sequences in the sample encode the same CDR3. The genes are TRBV9 and TRBJ1-3, with a tentative D call TRBD1 (6 bases). Germline CDR1 reads SGDLS; CDR2 reads YYNGEE. The germline V and J ends were trimmed by 0 bases and 1 base, with 8 bases remaining between them. The CDR3 has 15 residues. The CDR3 spells CASSVGGTSGNTIYF. CDR3 nucleotide sequence: TGTGCCAGCAGCGTAGGGGGGACATCTGGAAACACCATATATTTT. Full variable domain (remainder filled in from reference TRBV9 and TRBJ1-3): DSGVTQTPKHLITATGQRVTLRCSPRSGDLSVYWYQQSLDQGLQFLIQYYNGEERAKGNILERFSAQQFPDLHSELNLSSLELGDSALYFCASSVGGTSGNTIYFGEGSWLTVV.

The J gene is TRBJ1-5, the V gene TRBV11-2; D gene unclear. This CDR3 region has 13 residues. Per germline, CDR1 SGHAT and CDR2 FQNNGV. The V end was cut by 1 base, the J end by 5 bases, with 6 bases between. The CDR3 DNA reads TGTGCCAGCAGCTTAGTAAGCGATCAGCCCCAGCATTTT. It translates to CASSLVSDQPQHF. Supplemented by reference TRBV11-2 and TRBJ1-5, the full variable domain reads EAGVAQSPRYKIIEKRQSVAFWCNPISGHATLYWYQQILGQGPKLLIQFQNNGVVDDSQLPKDRFSAERLKGVDSTLKIQPAKLEDSAVYLCASSLVSDQPQHFGDGTRLSIL.

The chain carries TRBV7-2 and TRBJ2-7; 8 positions agree with TRBD2. The V segment lost 6 bases and the J segment 0 bases; nucleotides outside the gene matches: 7. Germline CDR1 reads SGHTA; CDR2 reads FQGNSA. The CDR3 contains 15 residues. The CDR3 DNA reads TGTGCCAGCAGAGAAGCGGGGGTCCCCTCCTACGAGCAGTACTTC. Its protein product is CASREAGVPSYEQYF.

V and J are TRBV7-9 and TRBJ1-2, with 7 bases fitting TRBD1. Germline loops: CDR1 SEHNR, CDR2 FQNEAQ (reference sequence). This CDR3 spans 13 amino acids. V shed 1 base, J shed 6 bases, and the junction held 2 bases outside the gene matches. DNA for the CDR3: TGTGCCAGCAGCTTAGGGACAGGAGATGGCTACACCTTC. It codes for CASSLGTGDGYTF.